This TCR beta chain is from a study of blood T cell repertoires in COVID-19. Seattle researchers signed up patients amid active infection and tracked them longitudinally. This CDR3 contains 12 residues. Trimming took 4 bases from V and 7 from J, leaving 11 bases between them. The germline V gene has CDR1 SGHNT and CDR2 YYREEE (reference sequence). As originally analysed: Estimation of nucleated cell counts was performed using reference gene primer amplification. Here immunoSEQ multiplex PCR was the method, and the copy in TCRdb shows in-frame clones only, minus some. V and J calls and clone size are those listed in that table; D and trimming were worked out from the DNA. The table has roughly 77,000 clones, under 85% seen once; the top ten hold about 16%.

Source material: peripheral blood. This receptor was obtained from a man in his 60s with COVID-19, enrolled during active disease. The genes are TRBV5-4 and TRBJ2-5, with D unclear. The CDR3 nucleotides read TGTGCCAGCAGCGGCGGCCAGCTGACCCAGTACTTC. Protein sequence: CASSGGQLTQYF.